The present entry profiles one TCR beta chain with its context. Its antigen is unknown. This record belongs to a study of somatic mutations in cytotoxic T cells in rheumatoid arthritis. Overall study: Flow sorting yielded some V beta antibody-stained T-cell populations at nearly 100% purity, among them V beta1+ cells sequenced for TCRB. General study findings and limits: For rheumatoid arthritis patients, the slight TRBV07 underrepresentation lacked multiple-comparison adjustment.

Profiling relied on immunoSEQ multiplex PCR, and the TCRdb table lists in-frame clones only, not all of them. Of just over 30,000 clones detected, approximately 85% appear once; the ten largest clones hold 7.5% to 10%. CD4+ cells and CD8+ cells were each obtained through positive magnetic bead selection, and their purity was assessed by flow cytometry. V lost 8 bases and J 5 bases, leaving 15 bases between the germline ends. The germline CDR1 and CDR2 sequences are MNHNS and SASEGT. The CDR3 loop spans 13 amino acids. This clonotype was sampled from an adult with rheumatoid arthritis. Sequenced material: CD8+ T cells sorted from blood. The chain links TRBV6-1 to TRBJ1-1; D is unresolved. The CDR3 DNA follows: TGTGCCAGCGGAATGGGAGAGGATACTGAAGCTTTCTTT. Translating it yields CASGMGEDTEAFF.